The 18 T cell receptor beta chains reported below all come from one sample, sequenced in a study of CD8+CD57+ T cells in acquired aplastic anemia. Genomic DNA provided the template from which TCR beta VDJ and CDR3 profiles were obtained. TCRdb passed the reads through MiXCR, listing each CDR3 protein once. The sample yields about 210,000 distinct CDR3 sequences, 30% to 40% seen once. Sequencing was carried out using sorted CD4+, CD8+, or CD8+CD57+ T cells (not recorded which) from PBMCs. Receptor source: a human donor in good health, serving as a control.

This clonotype was seen at least ten times. The V and J genes are TRBV7-9 and TRBJ1-1, with D unresolved. V lost 5 bases to trimming and J lost 7 bases, with 14 bases between them. Looked up from germline, CDR1 is SEHNR and CDR2 is FQNEAQ (reference sequence). The CDR3 extends over 13 amino acids. CDR3 nucleotide sequence: TGTGCCAGCAGCCGCCAGATGGCTGTTGAAGCTTTCTTT. It yields the protein CASSRQMAVEAFF.

This clonotype showed up many times. The genes are TRBV4-2 and TRBJ1-2, with a possible D match to TRBD1 (5 bases). There are 16 residues in the CDR3. Germline CDR1 is LGHNA and CDR2 is YNFKEQ. The V end lost 0 bases, the J end lost 0 bases, and 11 bases lay between the germline ends. The CDR3 protein is CASSQDEYRPNYGYTF. Here the CDR3 DNA reads TGTGCCAGCAGCCAAGATGAGTACAGGCCTAACTATGGCTACACCTTC.

The V and J genes are TRBV2 and TRBJ2-7; TRBD2 matches 11 bases. This CDR3 is 14 amino acids long. CDR1 and CDR2 from the germline V gene are SNHLY and FYNNEI. The ends lost 7 bases at V and 2 bases at J; junction bases unmatched: 4. CDR3 residues: CASKASGRTYEQYF. CDR3 bases: TGTGCCAGCAAGGCTAGCGGGAGGACCTACGAGCAGTACTTC.

The chain combines TRBV15 with TRBJ2-5, with TRBD1 matching over 7 bases. Per germline, CDR1 LNHNV and CDR2 YYDKDF (reference sequence). V lost 3 bases to trimming and J lost 5 bases; unmatched junction nucleotides: 12. CDR3 length: 16 residues. CDR3 nucleotides: TGTGCCACCAGCAGTGAACAGGGGAAGGCGTGGGAGACCCAGTACTTC. Encoded protein: CATSSEQGKAWETQYF. Looking up the rest from reference TRBV15 and TRBJ2-5 gives the full variable domain: DAMVIQNPRYQVTQFGKPVTLSCSQTLNHNVMYWYQQKSSQAPKLLFHYYDKDFNNEADTPDNFQSRRPNTSFCFLDIRSPGLGDTAMYLCATSSEQGKAWETQYFGPGTRLLVL.

The table lists this clonotype with many counts. The chain has TRBV20-1 and TRBJ1-2, with 10 bases aligning to TRBD1. The CDR3 sequence is 14 residues long. Germline CDR1 and CDR2: DFQATT and SNEGSKA (reference sequence). V lost 3 bases and J lost 5; bases outside the gene matches: 6. CDR3 in amino acids: CSARDRGKDYGYTF. The DNA for the CDR3 is TGCAGTGCTAGGGACAGGGGGAAAGATTATGGCTACACCTTC.

This clonotype was observed a few times. CDR3 amino acids: CASSIRGVQNTEAFF. The DNA of the CDR3 is TGTGCCAGCAGTATACGGGGGGTACAGAACACTGAAGCTTTCTTT. The rearrangement joins TRBV12-3 or TRBV12-4 to TRBJ1-1; TRBD1 might be the D (5 bases). V shed 5 bases and J shed 1 base, with 14 bases lying between them. The CDR3 is made up of 15 amino acids.

The rearrangement uses TRBV10-1 and TRBJ2-7; tentatively, D is TRBD1 or TRBD2 (5 bases each). V lost 6 bases and J 0 bases, leaving 18 bases between the germline ends. CDR1 is WNHNN, CDR2 SYGVQD, per germline (reference sequence). This CDR3 is 16 amino acids long. The CDR3 region has the DNA TGCGCCAGCAGCCCTCGGGGCGGCCCCAGCTCCTACGAGCAGTACTTC. Protein sequence: CASSPRGGPSSYEQYF.

This clonotype appeared a few times. This clone may be a read error of a much larger clone one base away. The chain carries TRBV7-2 and TRBJ1-6; no clear D gene. The CDR3 consists of 14 residues. Germline values: CDR1 SGHTA, CDR2 FQGNSA. Written as DNA, the CDR3 is TGTGCCTGCAGCTTAGACGCTCCAGGTTCACCCCTCCACTTT. It yields the protein CACSLDAPGSPLHF.

In this sample, this clonotype turned up a few times. V and J are TRBV2 and TRBJ1-2, with 7 nucleotides matching TRBD1. The germline CDR1 and CDR2 sequences are SNHLY and FYNNEI. The CDR3 is 17 residues long. The ends lost 6 bases at V and 2 bases at J; junction bases unmatched: 15. The DNA of the CDR3 is TGTGCCAGCAGGGAACAGGGGTTGCGGGACGAGAACTATGGCTACACCTTC. Its protein is CASREQGLRDENYGYTF. Drawing the rest from reference TRBV2 and TRBJ1-2, the complete variable domain is EPEVTQTPSHQVTQMGQEVILRCVPISNHLYFYWYRQILGQKVEFLVSFYNNEISEKSEIFDDQFSVERPDGSNFTLKIRSTKLEDSAMYFCASREQGLRDENYGYTFGSGTRLTVV.

The chain links TRBV10-3 to TRBJ2-7; 11 positions agree with TRBD1. This CDR3 is 15 amino acids long. V dropped 6 bases and J dropped 2; count of bases not matched to a gene: 6. The germline CDR1 and CDR2 sequences are ENHRY and SYGVKD. The DNA for the CDR3 is TGTGCCATCAGGCAACCGGGACAGGGGGCCTACGAGCAGTACTTC. Translation gives CAIRQPGQGAYEQYF.

Details on this clonotype: An end of the junction differs from the germline gene, which may be a read error. V gene TRBV11-1 combines with J gene TRBJ2-7, with TRBD1 identical over 7 bases. Germline loops: CDR1 SGHAT, CDR2 FQDESV (reference sequence). There are 13 residues in the CDR3. CDR3 nucleotides: TGTACCAGCAGCACAGGGGTATCCTACGAGCAGTACTTC. Its translation is CTSSTGVSYEQYF. The complete variable domain, with remaining parts taken from reference TRBV11-1 and TRBJ2-7, reads EAEVAQSPRYKITEKSQAVAFWCDPISGHATLYWYRQILGQGPELLVQFQDESVVDDSQLPKDRFSAERLKGVDSTLKIQPAELGDSAMYLCTSSTGVSYEQYFGPGTRLTVT.

Notes on this clonotype: This may stem from a read error, because a much larger clone lies one nucleotide away. Here the CDR3 omits its conserved ending phenylalanine or tryptophan, so a read error is the likely source. The J gene is TRBJ2-5, the V gene TRBV5-8, with 8 bases identical to TRBD1. Germline V gene data show CDR1 as SGHTS and CDR2 as YDEGEE. Unmatched junction bases numbered 8, after V lost 2 bases and J lost 5 bases. The CDR3 has 15 residues. CDR3 amino acids: CASSFPRTGRETQYL. CDR3 nucleotides: TGTGCCAGCAGCTTCCCTAGGACAGGGAGGGAGACCCAGTACCTC.

This clonotype was found a few times. The chain recombines TRBV20-1 with TRBJ2-5; tentative D call: TRBD1 (5 bases). The CDR3 spans 15 residues. Per germline, CDR1 DFQATT and CDR2 SNEGSKA (reference sequence). V lost 4 bases to trimming and J lost 11 bases, with 26 bases between them. The CDR3 is CSATSLDTSHNEQYF. The DNA for the CDR3 is TGCAGTGCTACCAGCTTGGACACATCCCACAATGAGCAGTACTTC.

With respect to this clonotype: This may stem from a read error, because a much larger clone lies one nucleotide away. No conserved phenylalanine or tryptophan is present at the end of the CDR3, so a read error is the likely explanation. The gene calls are TRBV20-1 and TRBJ1-6; D uncertain. The CDR3 covers 15 residues. The V gene's germline CDR1 is DFQATT and CDR2 SNEGSKA (reference sequence). Trimming took 6 bases from V and 0 from J, leaving 12 bases between them. CDR3 loop: CSARSRSSYNSPLHS. The CDR3, as DNA: TGCAGTGCCCGCAGCCGGAGCTCCTATAATTCACCCCTCCACTCT.

This clonotype was seen only once. The genes are TRBV7-3 and TRBJ1-3, with D perhaps TRBD1 (5 bases). V was shortened by 0 bases and J by 1 base, with 7 bases between the two germline ends. Germline loops: CDR1 SGHTA, CDR2 FQGTGA. This CDR3 is built from 15 residues. CDR3 coding DNA: TGTGCCAGCAGCTTAACGCCAGGGTCTGGAAACACCATATATTTT. Its translation is CASSLTPGSGNTIYF.

This clonotype was seen ten or more times. This rearrangement joins TRBV11-1 to TRBJ1-2; D is ambiguous. Germline values: CDR1 SGHAT, CDR2 FQDESV (reference sequence). V lost 4 bases and J 2 bases, leaving 20 bases between the germline ends. The CDR3 covers 17 residues. The CDR3 loop reads CASSYRPSATTNYGYTF. CDR3 sequence (DNA): TGTGCCAGCAGCTACCGACCGTCGGCTACGACGAACTATGGCTACACCTTC.

This clonotype was counted a few times. This rearrangement joins TRBV10-3 to TRBJ1-6; perhaps TRBD1 as D (5 bases). Trimming removed 3 bases from V and 7 bases from J, with 7 bases in between. Looked up from germline, CDR1 is ENHRY and CDR2 is SYGVKD. The CDR3 sequence is 13 residues long. The chain's CDR3 is CAISEGANSPLHF. CDR3 coding DNA: TGTGCCATCAGTGAAGGGGCGAATTCACCCCTCCACTTT.

This clonotype is medium-sized. This sequence joins TRBV25-1 and TRBJ1-2; unclear D gene. V was cut by 3 bases and J by 8 bases, with 22 bases left in between. This CDR3 comprises 16 residues. Germline lookup yields CDR1 MGHDK and CDR2 SYGVNS. The CDR3, as DNA: TGTGCCAGCAGTGATCCAGGCCAGGTGGGGATAGGGGGCTACACCTTC. It specifies CASSDPGQVGIGGYTF.